This T cell receptor beta chain was documented in a study of naive and memory T cell subsets. V lost 2 bases and J 6 bases, leaving 20 bases between the germline ends. This CDR3 contains 16 residues. Germline assignment: CDR1 MNHNY and CDR2 SVGAGI (reference sequence). Overnight CMV lysate stimulation of fresh PBMCs defined donor CMV status by CD4+ IFNgamma. The beta constant-region primer was an equimolar mix of two oligonucleotides covering TRBC1 and TRBC2. Ligated cDNA was amplified by four rounds of PCR with nested alpha and beta constant-region primers and SP2. A single record per CDR3 protein comes from TCRdb applying MiXCR to the UMI-ligation and nested PCR reads. The sample lists tens of thousands of distinct CDR3 sequences; about 11% were seen once. The sample holds many counts of this clonotype. Its specificity is not known. Points from the study as a whole: Especially in CD8 cells, naive repertoires contained a few larger clonotypes, possibly CD45RA-re-expressing memory cells.

The sample comprised naive CD4+ T cells from blood. This chain links TRBV6-6 with TRBJ2-7; no reliable D call. This TCR was recovered from a human donor in good health. The CDR3 bases are TGTGCCAGCAGTTACCCCTCCCGGACCGAAGAACGCGAGCAGTACTTC. Amino acids: CASSYPSRTEEREQYF.